One and the same sample provided the 28 T cell receptor beta chains below, sequenced in a study of shared clonotypes between healthy human individuals. Measured with immunoSEQ multiplex PCR; TCRdb has only the in-frame clones, and not every one. This sample yields over a million clones, of which more than 95% are seen a single time; approximately 1.2% belongs to the top ten. Material: naive CD4+ T cells sorted from blood. Indicated subset: CD45RA+ positively selected. These receptors were collected from a man younger than 45 in good health.

The gene calls are TRBV5-1 and TRBJ2-3; 9 bases line up with TRBD1. The V gene end was trimmed by 2 bases and the J gene end by 4 bases; junction bases not matched to a gene: 8. This CDR3 has 16 residues. CDR1 is SGHRS, CDR2 YFSETQ, per germline. As DNA, the CDR3 is TGCGCCAGCAGCTTTCCGGGACAGGGCAGACCAGATACGCAGTATTTT. It specifies CASSFPGQGRPDTQYF.

V and J are TRBV28 and TRBJ1-3; D call uncertain. Trimming removed 4 bases from V and 1 base from J, with 17 bases in between. From germline, CDR1 is MDHEN and CDR2 SYDVKM. The CDR3 covers 17 residues. DNA for the CDR3: TGTGCCAGCAGTTCACACCTACGCTTTTTTTCTGGAAACACCATATATTTT. Translated, it gives CASSSHLRFFSGNTIYF.

This chain connects TRBV5-4 to TRBJ2-5; D is possibly TRBD1 (6 bases). Germline V gene lookup returns CDR1 SGHNT and CDR2 YYREEE (reference sequence). The CDR3 extends over 13 amino acids. V was clipped by 3 bases and J by 1 base, with 7 bases between them. CDR3 in amino acids: CASSWDIQETQYF. The DNA of the CDR3 is TGTGCCAGCAGCTGGGACATCCAAGAGACCCAGTACTTC.

This chain links TRBV7-6 with TRBJ2-4; D possibly corresponds to TRBD2 (5 bases). CDR3 length equals 18 residues. V shed 3 bases and J shed 0 bases, with 18 bases lying between them. The germline CDR1 and CDR2 sequences are SGHVS and FNYEAQ. CDR3 sequence: CASSLFPVTAAAKNIQYF. CDR3 nucleotide sequence: TGTGCCAGCAGCTTGTTCCCCGTAACAGCGGCAGCCAAAAACATTCAGTACTTC.

V and J are TRBV7-9 and TRBJ2-3; D is uncertain. CDR1 and CDR2 (germline): SEHNR, FQNEAQ (reference sequence). Trimming took 4 bases from V and 3 from J, leaving 14 bases between them. There are 15 residues in the CDR3. CDR3 sequence reads: CASSYLEIGTDTQYF. CDR3 bases: TGTGCCAGCAGCTACCTAGAGATAGGTACAGATACGCAGTATTTT.

The chain carries TRBV6-5 and TRBJ1-2, with D uncertain. Germline lookup yields CDR1 MNHEY and CDR2 SVGAGI. The ends were cut back, 0 bases at V and 4 bases at J, with 12 bases in the middle. The CDR3 has 15 residues. The CDR3 DNA reads as TGTGCCAGCAGTTACTCGACCGCGGCTACCTATGGCTACACCTTC. Residues: CASSYSTAATYGYTF.

The V and J genes are TRBV29-1 and TRBJ2-3; 7 nucleotides match TRBD2. J was trimmed by 3 bases and V by 8 bases; bases with no gene match: 2. Germline V gene data show CDR1 as SQVTM and CDR2 as ANQGSEA. The CDR3 is 11 amino acids. CDR3 in amino acids: CSLGGTDTQYF. CDR3 DNA sequence: TGCAGCCTGGGAGGGACAGATACGCAGTATTTT.

In regard to this clone: The sample carries other DNA sequences with the same CDR3. J is TRBJ2-5 and V is TRBV18; the D is unclear. CDR1 KGHSH and CDR2 LQKENI come from the germline V gene. This CDR3 contains 14 residues. V lost 0 bases, J lost 2 bases, and 7 bases lay in between. The CDR3 sequence is CASSPPSLQETQYF. The CDR3 bases are TGTGCCAGCTCACCACCATCGCTACAAGAGACCCAGTACTTC.

The DNA of the CDR3 is TGTGCCAGCAGCTGGGGGCCCTACGAGCAGTACTTC. Translated: CASSWGPYEQYF. The rearrangement uses TRBV7-9 and TRBJ2-7, with D possibly TRBD1 on 6 matching bases. Germline assignment: CDR1 SEHNR and CDR2 FQNEAQ (reference sequence). The V end lost 4 bases, the J end lost 2 bases, and 6 bases lay between the germline ends. This CDR3 contains 12 residues.

The chain combines TRBV2 with TRBJ2-3, with D maybe TRBD2 (6 bases). The CDR3 covers 15 residues. The V and J ends lost 1 base and 3 bases respectively, with 11 bases between them. From germline, CDR1 is SNHLY and CDR2 FYNNEI. The chain's CDR3 is CASSEGRGKTDTQYF. The CDR3 region has the DNA TGTGCCAGCAGTGAAGGGCGCGGGAAAACAGATACGCAGTATTTT.

The chain combines TRBV29-1 with TRBJ1-1, with no clear D. Trimming removed 6 bases from V and 8 bases from J, with 10 bases in between. This CDR3 comprises 10 residues. CDR1 and CDR2 (germline): SQVTM, ANQGSEA. The CDR3 sequence is CSVAGLEAFF. CDR3 in DNA: TGCAGCGTGGCAGGCCTCGAAGCTTTCTTT.

The chain has TRBV28 and TRBJ1-5, with D perhaps matching TRBD1 (6 bases). V lost 10 bases and J lost 0, with 13 bases in between. Germline CDR1 MDHEN, CDR2 SYDVKM. This CDR3 contains 14 residues. The CDR3 here is CATRGTLSNQPQHF. DNA of the CDR3: TGTGCCACCCGAGGGACACTTAGCAATCAGCCCCAGCATTTT.

The chain employs TRBV9 and TRBJ2-1, with D unresolved. Germline V CDR1 and CDR2: SGDLS, YYNGEE. There are 11 residues in the CDR3. The ends were cut back, 3 bases at V and 10 bases at J, with 8 bases in the middle. DNA for the CDR3: TGTGCCAGCAGCGCCCTCAGGGAGCAGTTCTTC. Residues: CASSALREQFF.

The chain couples TRBV2 to TRBJ1-2; no reliable D call. The CDR3 contains 15 residues. Germline assignment: CDR1 SNHLY and CDR2 FYNNEI. V lost 7 bases to trimming and J lost 8 bases, with 23 bases between them. The CDR3 protein is CASKTVRGAPEGYTF. The CDR3 bases are TGTGCCAGCAAAACGGTCCGTGGAGCGCCTGAAGGCTACACCTTC.

The gene calls are TRBV2 and TRBJ2-1, with D uncertain. Deletions cut 4 bases from V and 6 bases from J, with 16 bases between. The CDR3 totals 15 residues. Germline CDR1 is SNHLY and CDR2 is FYNNEI. The CDR3 region has the DNA TGTGCCAGCAGTGGGCCTGGCGTAAACGGCAATGAGCAGTTCTTC. Translation: CASSGPGVNGNEQFF.

The chain combines TRBV6-1 with TRBJ1-1; D not resolved. Trimming took 4 bases from V and 1 from J, leaving 10 bases between them. The germline gives CDR1 MNHNS, CDR2 SASEGT. There are 14 residues in the CDR3. In nucleotides, the CDR3 is TGTGCCAGCAGTGCAGCCTATGCGAACACTGAAGCTTTCTTT. Translated, it gives CASSAAYANTEAFF.

The chain uses TRBV15 and TRBJ2-1; D gene uncertain. This CDR3 comprises 14 residues. V lost 4 bases and J 0 bases, leaving 7 bases between the germline ends. Looked up from germline, CDR1 is LNHNV and CDR2 is YYDKDF (reference sequence). The CDR3 here is CATSTGVSYNEQFF. The CDR3 DNA reads as TGTGCCACCAGCACTGGGGTCTCCTACAATGAGCAGTTCTTC.

The chain carries TRBV7-8 and TRBJ2-7; D is possibly TRBD2 (6 bases). Germline CDR1 is SGHVS and CDR2 is FQNEAQ. The length of the CDR3 is 15 residues. Trimming cost V 3 bases and J 6 bases, with 18 bases left between them. Written as DNA, the CDR3 is TGTGCCAGCAGCTTGCGGGCGGGAAGTATAGGCGAGCAGTACTTC. It specifies CASSLRAGSIGEQYF.

This clone was observed a handful of times. The chain couples TRBV5-1 to TRBJ2-7; 8 nucleotides line up with TRBD1. The V segment lost 4 bases and the J segment 6 bases; nucleotides outside the gene matches: 9. The CDR3 contains 14 residues. Germline-derived CDR1 and CDR2 are SGHRS and YFSETQ. The DNA for the CDR3 is TGCGCCAGCAGCATTCAGGACAGGGCGGGCGAGCAGTACTTC. It encodes CASSIQDRAGEQYF.

The chain is built from TRBV11-2 and TRBJ1-2, with TRBD1 as a possible D gene (6 bases). Trimming stripped 5 bases from V and 5 bases from J, with 21 bases between. The CDR3 length is 16 residues. Looked up from germline, CDR1 is SGHAT and CDR2 is FQNNGV. CDR3 protein: CASSKGVGNRPYGYTF. The DNA of the CDR3 is TGTGCCAGCAGCAAGGGGGTCGGTAATAGGCCTTATGGCTACACCTTC.

The chain has TRBV5-6 and TRBJ2-1; possibly TRBD2 for D (5 bases). With 5 bases removed from V and 4 bases from J, the gap between germline ends came to 16 bases. Germline V lookup: CDR1 SGHDT, CDR2 YYEEEE. The CDR3 is 15 residues long. The CDR3 DNA reads as TGTGCCAGCAGATCCGGGGTACGTCCGTACAATGAGCAGTTCTTC. It translates to CASRSGVRPYNEQFF. Combining the CDR3 with reference TRBV5-6 and TRBJ2-1 gives the whole variable domain DAGVTQSPTHLIKTRGQQVTLRCSPKSGHDTVSWYQQALGQGPQFIFQYYEEEERQRGNFPDRFSGHQFPNYSSELNVNALLLGDSALYLCASRSGVRPYNEQFFGPGTRLTVL.

This clone was detected only a few times. V is TRBV29-1 and J is TRBJ2-1, with TRBD2 identical over 11 bases. J was trimmed by 4 bases and V by 1 base; bases with no gene match: 3. Germline loops: CDR1 SQVTM, CDR2 ANQGSEA. The CDR3 totals 15 residues. The CDR3 loop reads CSVEGGTSGYNEQFF. CDR3 bases: TGCAGCGTTGAAGGAGGGACTAGCGGATACAATGAGCAGTTCTTC.

This chain joins TRBV7-8 and TRBJ2-3, with D possibly TRBD1 on 5 matching bases. V lost 5 bases and J 0 bases, leaving 12 bases between the germline ends. Germline CDR1 reads SGHVS; CDR2 reads FQNEAQ. The CDR3 runs to 15 residues. The CDR3 sequence is CASSPRGASTDTQYF. The DNA of the CDR3 is TGTGCCAGCAGCCCACGTGGGGCTAGCACAGATACGCAGTATTTT.

The chain has TRBV7-2 and TRBJ2-3, with 8 bases aligning to TRBD2. Unmatched junction bases numbered 7, after V lost 1 base and J lost 4 bases. Germline lookup yields CDR1 SGHTA and CDR2 FQGNSA. The CDR3 has 16 residues. The CDR3 is CASSLVGTRGADTQYF. CDR3 DNA sequence: TGTGCCAGCAGCTTAGTGGGGACTAGAGGCGCAGATACGCAGTATTTT.

The V and J genes are TRBV7-2 and TRBJ2-3; 9 bases are shared with TRBD2. CDR3 length: 16 residues. V was pared by 2 bases and J by 1 base, with 4 bases of the junction left unmatched. The germline CDR1 and CDR2 sequences are SGHTA and FQGNSA. The CDR3 DNA reads as TGTGCCAGCAGCTTACCGGGACTAGCTGGCACAGATACGCAGTATTTT. Its protein product is CASSLPGLAGTDTQYF.

The chain couples TRBV10-3 to TRBJ2-3; perhaps TRBD2 as D (5 bases). In germline, CDR1 is ENHRY, CDR2 SYGVKD. This CDR3 region has 13 residues. V lost 6 bases and J lost 5, with 12 bases in between. The CDR3 DNA is TGTGCCATCAGACCGGGGATAGGAGATACGCAGTATTTT. It yields the protein CAIRPGIGDTQYF.

V usage is TRBV27 and J usage is TRBJ2-7; TRBD1 might be the D (6 bases). Germline lookup yields CDR1 MNHEY and CDR2 SMNVEV (reference sequence). Trimming left V 4 bases short and J 2 bases short, with 12 bases between. This CDR3 spans 14 amino acids. Here the CDR3 reads CASSYRAPPYEQYF. The CDR3 coding sequence is TGTGCCAGCAGTTACAGGGCTCCACCCTACGAGCAGTACTTC.

This sequence joins TRBV5-1 and TRBJ2-3; the match to TRBD2 covers 12 bases. Looked up from germline, CDR1 is SGHRS and CDR2 is YFSETQ. This CDR3 is 17 amino acids long. V shed 2 bases, J shed 0 bases, and the junction held 4 bases outside the gene matches. The CDR3 region is CASSLWGLAGSTDTQYF. The CDR3, as DNA: TGCGCCAGCAGCTTATGGGGACTAGCGGGCAGCACAGATACGCAGTATTTT.